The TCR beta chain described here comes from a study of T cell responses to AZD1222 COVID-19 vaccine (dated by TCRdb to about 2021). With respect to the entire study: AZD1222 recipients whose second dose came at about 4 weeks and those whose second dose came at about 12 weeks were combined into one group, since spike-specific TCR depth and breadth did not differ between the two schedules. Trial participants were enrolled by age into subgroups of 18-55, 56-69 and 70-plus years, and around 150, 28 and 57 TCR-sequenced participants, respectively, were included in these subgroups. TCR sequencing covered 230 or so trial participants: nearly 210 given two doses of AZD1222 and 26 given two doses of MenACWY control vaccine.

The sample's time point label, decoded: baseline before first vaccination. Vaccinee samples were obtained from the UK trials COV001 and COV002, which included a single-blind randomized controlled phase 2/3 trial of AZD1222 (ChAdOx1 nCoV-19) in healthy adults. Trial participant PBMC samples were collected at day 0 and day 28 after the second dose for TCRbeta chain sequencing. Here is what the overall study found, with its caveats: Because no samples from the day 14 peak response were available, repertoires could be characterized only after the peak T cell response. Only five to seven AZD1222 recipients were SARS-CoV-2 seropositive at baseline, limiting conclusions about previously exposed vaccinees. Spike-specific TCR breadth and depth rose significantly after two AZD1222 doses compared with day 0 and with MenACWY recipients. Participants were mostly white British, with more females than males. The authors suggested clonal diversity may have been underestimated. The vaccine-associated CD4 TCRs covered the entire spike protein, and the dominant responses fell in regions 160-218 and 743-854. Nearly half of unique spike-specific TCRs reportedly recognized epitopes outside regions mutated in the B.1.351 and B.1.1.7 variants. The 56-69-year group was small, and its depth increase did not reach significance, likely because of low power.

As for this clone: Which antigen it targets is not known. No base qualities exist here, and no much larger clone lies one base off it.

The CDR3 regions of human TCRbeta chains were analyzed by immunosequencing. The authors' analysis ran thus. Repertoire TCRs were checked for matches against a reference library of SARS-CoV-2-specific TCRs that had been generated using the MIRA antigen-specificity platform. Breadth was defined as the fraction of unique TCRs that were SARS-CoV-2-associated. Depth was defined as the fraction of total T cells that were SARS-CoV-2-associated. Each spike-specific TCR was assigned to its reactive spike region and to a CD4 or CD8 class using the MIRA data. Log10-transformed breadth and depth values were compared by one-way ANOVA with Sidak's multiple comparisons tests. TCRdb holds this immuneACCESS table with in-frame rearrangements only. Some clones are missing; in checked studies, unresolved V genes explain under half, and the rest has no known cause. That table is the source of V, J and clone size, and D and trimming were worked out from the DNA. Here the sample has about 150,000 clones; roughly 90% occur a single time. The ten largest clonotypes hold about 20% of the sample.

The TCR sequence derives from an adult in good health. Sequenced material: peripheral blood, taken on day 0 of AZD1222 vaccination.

The nucleotides read TGTGCCAGCAGCGACAGGGGGCGGGTCACAGATACGCAGTATTTT. Its protein product is CASSDRGRVTDTQYF. This receptor chain uses TRBV9 and TRBJ2-3; 9 nucleotides in the junction match TRBD1. V is cut back by 3 bases and J by 2 bases, with 4 bases in the junction unmatched. CDR3 length: 15 amino acids, cysteine to phenylalanine. This entry keeps only the CDR3 DNA: 45 bases, framed from base 1. From a lookup of the germline V gene, CDR1 and CDR2 are SGDLS and YYNGEE.